What follows is one T cell receptor (beta chain) and its context. The target antigen is unknown. V was cut by 3 bases and J by 7 bases, with 17 bases left in between. CDR1 and CDR2 (germline): LNHDA, SQIVND (reference sequence). CDR3 length: 15 residues. The data are from a study of PD-L1 blockade in urothelial cancer. Looking at the study overall: When patients started atezolizumab in the mid-2010s, it was given at 1,200 mg intravenously every 3 weeks. Overall study findings and caveats: Better survival was predicted when blood TCR clonality before treatment fell below the median.

Synthetic TCR analog templates were spiked into all PCRs individually. The repertoire was sequenced with immunoSEQ multiplex PCR; TCRdb's copy has only in-frame clones and lacks some. This table holds roughly 40,000 clones, about 90% found once. Time point of the sample: peripheral blood 6 weeks after treatment start. The sample was PBMCs, taken around atezolizumab (anti-PD-L1) treatment. The sequence was obtained from a man in his 70s with urothelial cancer. This chain links TRBV19 with TRBJ2-3, with D perhaps matching TRBD2 (5 bases). CDR3 sequence: CASSMVAGPGYTQYF. Here the CDR3 DNA reads TGTGCCAGTAGTATGGTTGCGGGCCCGGGGTATACGCAGTATTTT.